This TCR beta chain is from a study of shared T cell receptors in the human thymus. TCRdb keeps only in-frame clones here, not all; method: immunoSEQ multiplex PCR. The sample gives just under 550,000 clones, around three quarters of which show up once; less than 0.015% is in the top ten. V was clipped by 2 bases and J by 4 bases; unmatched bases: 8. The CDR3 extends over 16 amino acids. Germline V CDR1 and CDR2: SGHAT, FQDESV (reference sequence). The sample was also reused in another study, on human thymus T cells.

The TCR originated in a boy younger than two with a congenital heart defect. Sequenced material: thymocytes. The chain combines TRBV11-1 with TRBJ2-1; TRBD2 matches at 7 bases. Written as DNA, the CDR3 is TGTGCCAGCAGCTTACAAACGGGAGGCCGGTACAATGAGCAGTTCTTC. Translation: CASSLQTGGRYNEQFF. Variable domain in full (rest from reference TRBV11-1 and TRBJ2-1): EAEVAQSPRYKITEKSQAVAFWCDPISGHATLYWYRQILGQGPELLVQFQDESVVDDSQLPKDRFSAERLKGVDSTLKIQPAELGDSAMYLCASSLQTGGRYNEQFFGPGTRLTVL.